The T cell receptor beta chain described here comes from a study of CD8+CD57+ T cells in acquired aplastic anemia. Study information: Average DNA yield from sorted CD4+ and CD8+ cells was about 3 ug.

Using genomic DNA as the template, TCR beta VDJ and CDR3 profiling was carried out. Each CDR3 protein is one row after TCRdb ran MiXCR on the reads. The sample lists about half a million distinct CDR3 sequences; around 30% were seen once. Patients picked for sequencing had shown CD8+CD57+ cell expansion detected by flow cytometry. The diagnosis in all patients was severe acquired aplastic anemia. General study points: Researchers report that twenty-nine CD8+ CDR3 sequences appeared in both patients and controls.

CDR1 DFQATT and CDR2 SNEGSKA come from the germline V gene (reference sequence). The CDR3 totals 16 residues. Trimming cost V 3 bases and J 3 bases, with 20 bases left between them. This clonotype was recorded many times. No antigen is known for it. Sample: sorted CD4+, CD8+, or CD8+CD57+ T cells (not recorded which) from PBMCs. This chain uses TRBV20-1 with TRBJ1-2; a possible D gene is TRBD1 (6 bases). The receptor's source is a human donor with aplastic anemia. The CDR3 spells CSARSTGPQKYYGYTF. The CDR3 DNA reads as TGCAGTGCTAGGTCGACAGGTCCTCAAAAGTACTATGGCTACACCTTC.